This is a list of T cell receptor beta chains from one sample in a study of blood T cell repertoires in COVID-19. The repertoire was sequenced with immunoSEQ multiplex PCR; TCRdb's copy has only in-frame clones and lacks some. The table shows roughly 280,000 clones, with around 86% occurring only once. Source material: peripheral blood. The receptor set was obtained from a woman in her fifties or sixties with COVID-19, enrolled during active disease. Both conserved end residues are part of each CDR3. The D gene is left open where the match is weak. Clone size is shown for a subset of rows, as once, few, many or a class of expanded clone.

D	J	size	V	DNA	CDR3
TRBD2	TRBJ2-1	NA	TRBV28	TGTGCCAGCAGCTCCCCGGGACTAGCGGGATACAATGAGCAGTTCTTC	CASSSPGLAGYNEQFF
NA	TRBJ1-4	NA	TRBV19	TGTGCCAGTAGCCCGACGGGAACTAATGAAAAACTGTTTTTT	CASSPTGTNEKLFF
NA	TRBJ2-1	NA	TRBV5-4	TGTGCCAGCAGCTCCCTGGCGGGACCCTACAATGAGCAGTTCTTC	CASSSLAGPYNEQFF
TRBD1	TRBJ2-7	NA	TRBV7-3	TGTGCCAGCAGCTTGGGACAGGGACTCTCCTACGAGCAGTACTTC	CASSLGQGLSYEQYF
NA	TRBJ1-4	NA	TRBV30	TGTGCCTGGAGTGTATCTGGTTGGCAAGTGAATGAAAAACTGTTTTTT	CAWSVSGWQVNEKLFF
TRBD2	TRBJ2-3	NA	TRBV7-6	TGTGCCAGCAGCTCGAAAGGGGGGACTAGCGGGAGCGGCGATACGCAGTATTTT	CASSSKGGTSGSGDTQYF
NA	TRBJ2-3	NA	TRBV5-1	TGCGCCAGCAGCCGGGTGGTGAGTGATACGCAGTATTTT	CASSRVVSDTQYF
TRBD1	TRBJ2-5	NA	TRBV19	TGTGCCAGTAGTATCCGACAGGGGGCGAGGGAGACCCAGTACTTC	CASSIRQGARETQYF
NA	TRBJ1-2	NA	TRBV30	TGTGCCTGGAGTACGCCGGAGACCCGAGGCTACACCTTC	CAWSTPETRGYTF
NA	TRBJ1-2	NA	TRBV6-1	TGTGCCAGCAGTGAATCAGGAACAGTAAAAAGCTACACCTTC	CASSESGTVKSYTF
NA	TRBJ1-5	NA	TRBV30	TGTGCCTGGAGTGGTACGGGGTACCAGGCCCAGCATTTT	CAWSGTGYQAQHF
TRBD2	TRBJ2-7	NA	TRBV29-1	TGCAGCGTTGAAGATCCCCTAGCGGGGGGCTCCTACGAGCAGTACTTC	CSVEDPLAGGSYEQYF
TRBD1	TRBJ2-4	NA	TRBV6-4	TGTGCCAGCAGTGACGCCGATCACGGGACAGGGGACATTCAGTACTTC	CASSDADHGTGDIQYF
NA	TRBJ1-3	NA	TRBV9	TGTGCCAGCAGCAACCATCGGGACACTTATGGAAACACCATATATTTT	CASSNHRDTYGNTIYF
NA	TRBJ1-1	few	TRBV6-6	TGTGCCAGCAGTGGCGCCCGACAGGATGAAGCTTTCTTT	CASSGARQDEAFF
NA	TRBJ2-7	NA	TRBV6-6	TGTGCCAGCAGTTACCCGGGGTTGAGGCGCGAGCAGTACTTC	CASSYPGLRREQYF
TRBD1	TRBJ1-5	many	TRBV20-1	TGCAGTGCTAGTAGTGCAGGGGGCGGCAATCAGCCCCAGCATTTT	CSASSAGGGNQPQHF
TRBD1	TRBJ2-6	NA	TRBV29-1	TGCAGCGTTGAAGTAAATTACGACAGGGGTTCCTCTGGGGCCAACGTCCTGACTTTC	CSVEVNYDRGSSGANVLTF
TRBD1	TRBJ1-1	NA	TRBV28	TGTGCCAGCAGCGGACAGGGTTCTGGTCAAATGGGAGCTTTCTTT	CASSGQGSGQMGAFF
NA	TRBJ1-1	NA	TRBV19	TGTGCCAGTAGGTACCAGGGGAACACTGAAGCTTTCTTT	CASRYQGNTEAFF
TRBD2	TRBJ2-4	NA	TRBV6-2/TRBV6-3	TGTGCCAGCAGTTTCGCGGGAGGGCCGGTGAACATTCAGTACTTC	CASSFAGGPVNIQYF